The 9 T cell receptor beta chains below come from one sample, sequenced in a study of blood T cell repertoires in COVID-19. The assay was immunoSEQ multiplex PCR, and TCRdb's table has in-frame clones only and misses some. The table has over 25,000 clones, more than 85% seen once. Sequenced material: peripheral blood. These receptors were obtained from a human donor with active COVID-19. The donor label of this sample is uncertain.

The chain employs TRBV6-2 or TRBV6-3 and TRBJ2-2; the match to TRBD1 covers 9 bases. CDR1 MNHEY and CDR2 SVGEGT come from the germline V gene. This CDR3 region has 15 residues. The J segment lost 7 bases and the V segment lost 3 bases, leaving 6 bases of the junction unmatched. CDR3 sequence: CASSYSTGGYGELFF. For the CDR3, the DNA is TGTGCCAGCAGTTATTCGACAGGGGGATACGGGGAGCTGTTTTTT.

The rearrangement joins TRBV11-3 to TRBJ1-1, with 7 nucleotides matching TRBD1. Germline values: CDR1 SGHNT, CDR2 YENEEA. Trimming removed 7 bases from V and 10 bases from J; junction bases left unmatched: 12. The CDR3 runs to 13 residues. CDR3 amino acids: CASTKNKGARAFF. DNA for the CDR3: TGTGCCAGCACCAAAAACAAGGGGGCGCGAGCTTTCTTT.

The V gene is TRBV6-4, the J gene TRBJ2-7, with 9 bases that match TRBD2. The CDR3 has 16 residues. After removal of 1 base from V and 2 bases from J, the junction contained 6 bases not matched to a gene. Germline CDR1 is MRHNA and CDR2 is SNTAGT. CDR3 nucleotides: TGTGCCAGCAGTGACTTTAGCGGGAGTGGGACCTACGAGCAGTACTTC. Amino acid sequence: CASSDFSGSGTYEQYF.

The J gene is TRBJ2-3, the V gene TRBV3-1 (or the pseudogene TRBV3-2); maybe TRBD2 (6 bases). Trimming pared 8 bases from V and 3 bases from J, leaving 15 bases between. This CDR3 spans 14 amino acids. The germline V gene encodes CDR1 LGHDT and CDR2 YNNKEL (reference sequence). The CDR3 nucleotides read TGTGCCAGCGGGCCGGGGCGGGGAACAGATACGCAGTATTTT. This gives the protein CASGPGRGTDTQYF.

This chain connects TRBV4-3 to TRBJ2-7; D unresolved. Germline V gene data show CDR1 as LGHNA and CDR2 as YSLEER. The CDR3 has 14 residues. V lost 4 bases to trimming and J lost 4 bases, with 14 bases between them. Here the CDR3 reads CASSRAYGDYEQYF. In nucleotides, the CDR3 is TGCGCCAGCAGCCGAGCCTATGGAGATTACGAGCAGTACTTC.

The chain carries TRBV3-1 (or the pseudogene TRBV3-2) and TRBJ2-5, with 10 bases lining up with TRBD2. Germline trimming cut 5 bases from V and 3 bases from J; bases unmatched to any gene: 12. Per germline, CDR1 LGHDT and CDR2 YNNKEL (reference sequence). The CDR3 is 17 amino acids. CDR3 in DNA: TGTGCCAGCAGCTACTTAGCGGGGGGCCCCTCAAAAGAGACCCAGTACTTC. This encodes CASSYLAGGPSKETQYF.

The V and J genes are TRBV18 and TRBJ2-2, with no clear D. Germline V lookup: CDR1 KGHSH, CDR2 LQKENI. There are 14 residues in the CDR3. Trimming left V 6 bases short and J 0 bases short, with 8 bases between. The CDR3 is CASSQVTNTGELFF. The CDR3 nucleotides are TGTGCCAGCTCCCAGGTCACGAACACCGGGGAGCTGTTTTTT. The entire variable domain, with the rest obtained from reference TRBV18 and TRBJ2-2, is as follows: NAGVMQNPRHLVRRRGQEARLRCSPMKGHSHVYWYRQLPEEGLKFMVYLQKENIIDESGMPKERFSAEFPKEGPSILRIQQVVRGDSAAYFCASSQVTNTGELFFGEGSRLTVL.

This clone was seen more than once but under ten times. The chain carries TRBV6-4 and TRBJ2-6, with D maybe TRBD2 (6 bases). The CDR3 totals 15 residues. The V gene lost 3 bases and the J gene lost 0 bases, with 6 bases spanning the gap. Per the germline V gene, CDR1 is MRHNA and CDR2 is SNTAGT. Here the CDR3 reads CASSEGGSGANVLTF. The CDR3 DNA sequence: TGTGCCAGCAGTGAGGGGGGCTCTGGGGCCAACGTCCTGACTTTC.

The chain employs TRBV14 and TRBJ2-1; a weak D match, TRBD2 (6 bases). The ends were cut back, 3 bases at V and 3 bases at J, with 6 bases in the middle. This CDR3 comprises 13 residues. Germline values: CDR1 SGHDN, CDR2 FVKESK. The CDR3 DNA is TGTGCCAGCAGCCAGACTAGCTACAATGAGCAGTTCTTC. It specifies CASSQTSYNEQFF.